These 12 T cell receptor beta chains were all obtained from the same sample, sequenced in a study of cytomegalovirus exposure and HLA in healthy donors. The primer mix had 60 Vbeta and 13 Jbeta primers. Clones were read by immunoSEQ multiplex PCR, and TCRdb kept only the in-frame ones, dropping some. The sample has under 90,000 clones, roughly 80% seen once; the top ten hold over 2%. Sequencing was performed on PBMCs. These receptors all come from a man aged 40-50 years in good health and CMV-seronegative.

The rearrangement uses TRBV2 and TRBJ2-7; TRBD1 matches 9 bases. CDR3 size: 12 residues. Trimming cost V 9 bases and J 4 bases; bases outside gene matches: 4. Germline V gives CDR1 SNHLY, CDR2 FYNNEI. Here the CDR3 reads CASTGGSYEQYF. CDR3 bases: TGTGCCAGTACAGGGGGCTCGTACGAGCAGTACTTC.

CDR3 nucleotide sequence: TGCGCCAGCAGTGGCAGGGAGAACACCGGGGAGCTGTTTTTT. Protein sequence: CASSGRENTGELFF. The V gene is TRBV10-2, the J gene TRBJ2-2, with D possibly being TRBD1 (5 bases). CDR3 length: 14 residues. The germline V and J ends were trimmed by 4 bases and 1 base, with 7 bases remaining between them. The germline V gene encodes CDR1 WSHSY and CDR2 SAAADI.

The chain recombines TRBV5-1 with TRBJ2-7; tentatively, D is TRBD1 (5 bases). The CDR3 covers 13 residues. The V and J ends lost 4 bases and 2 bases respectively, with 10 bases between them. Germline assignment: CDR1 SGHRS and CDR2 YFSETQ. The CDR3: CASSPEGAYEQYF. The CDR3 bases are TGCGCCAGCAGCCCCGAAGGGGCCTACGAGCAGTACTTC. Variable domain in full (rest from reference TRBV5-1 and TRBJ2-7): KAGVTQTPRYLIKTRGQQVTLSCSPISGHRSVSWYQQTPGQGLQFLFEYFSETQRNKGNFPGRFSGRQFSNSRSEMNVSTLELGDSALYLCASSPEGAYEQYFGPGTRLTVT.

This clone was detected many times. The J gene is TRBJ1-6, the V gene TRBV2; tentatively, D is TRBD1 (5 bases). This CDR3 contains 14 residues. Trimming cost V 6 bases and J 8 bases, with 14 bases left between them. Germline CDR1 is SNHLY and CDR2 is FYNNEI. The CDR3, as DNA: TGTGCCAGCAGGGGGGGAAGGAGAGATTCACCCCTCCACTTT. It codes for CASRGGRRDSPLHF.

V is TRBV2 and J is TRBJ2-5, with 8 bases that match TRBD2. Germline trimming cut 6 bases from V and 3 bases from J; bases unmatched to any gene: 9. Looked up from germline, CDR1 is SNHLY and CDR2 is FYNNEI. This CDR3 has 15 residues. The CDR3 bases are TGTGCCAGCAGCTTAACTAGCGGATCAAAAGAGACCCAGTACTTC. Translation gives CASSLTSGSKETQYF.

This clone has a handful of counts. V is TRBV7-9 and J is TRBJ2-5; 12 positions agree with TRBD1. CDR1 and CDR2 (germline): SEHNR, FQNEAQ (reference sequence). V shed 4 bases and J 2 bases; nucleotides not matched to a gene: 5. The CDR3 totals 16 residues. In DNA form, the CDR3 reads TGTGCCAGCAGCTCCGGGGACAGGGGGCTTCAAGAGACCCAGTACTTC. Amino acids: CASSSGDRGLQETQYF.

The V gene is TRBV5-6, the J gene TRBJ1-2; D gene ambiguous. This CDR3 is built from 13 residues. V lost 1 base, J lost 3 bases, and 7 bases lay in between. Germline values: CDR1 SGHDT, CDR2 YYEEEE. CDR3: CASSLTTDYGYTF. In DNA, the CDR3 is TGTGCCAGCAGCTTGACAACCGACTATGGCTACACCTTC.

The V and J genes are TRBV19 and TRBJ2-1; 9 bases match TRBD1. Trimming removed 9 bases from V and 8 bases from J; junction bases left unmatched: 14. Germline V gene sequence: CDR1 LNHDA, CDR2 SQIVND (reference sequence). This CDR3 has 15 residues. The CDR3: CASKFDRGKGDEQFF. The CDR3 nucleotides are TGTGCCAGCAAATTCGACAGGGGGAAAGGCGATGAGCAGTTCTTC.

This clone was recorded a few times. The CDR3 spells CASSLGTLHNEQFF. The CDR3 coding sequence is TGTGCCAGCAGCTTGGGGACTCTACACAATGAGCAGTTCTTC. This chain joins TRBV7-3 and TRBJ2-1; D is perhaps TRBD2 (6 bases). The CDR3 consists of 14 residues. Germline V gene sequence: CDR1 SGHTA, CDR2 FQGTGA. V was pared by 3 bases and J by 5 bases, with 11 bases between.

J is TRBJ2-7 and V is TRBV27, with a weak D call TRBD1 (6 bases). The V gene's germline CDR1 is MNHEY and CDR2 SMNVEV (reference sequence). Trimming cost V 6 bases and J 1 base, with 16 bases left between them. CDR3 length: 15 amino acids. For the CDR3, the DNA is TGTGCCAGCAGAGTGTCCGGGACAATTTCCTACGAGCAGTACTTC. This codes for CASRVSGTISYEQYF.

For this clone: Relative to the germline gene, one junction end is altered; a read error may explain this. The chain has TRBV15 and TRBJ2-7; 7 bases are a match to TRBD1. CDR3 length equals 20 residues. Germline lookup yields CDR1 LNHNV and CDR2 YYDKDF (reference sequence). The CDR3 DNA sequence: TGTGCCACCAGCAGAGATTATGAGGGGACCTCGGACAGGATACTCTACAAGCAGTACTTC. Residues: CATSRDYEGTSDRILYKQYF.

In nucleotides, the CDR3 is TGTGCCAGCAGTGGTGAGGCGGGGGGGAGAAATGAGCAGTTCTTC. Protein sequence: CASSGEAGGRNEQFF. The chain joins TRBV6-4 to TRBJ2-1; 9 bases are shared with TRBD2. This CDR3 comprises 15 residues. Trimming removed 4 bases from V and 7 bases from J; junction bases left unmatched: 8. The germline V gene has CDR1 MRHNA and CDR2 SNTAGT.